These T cell receptor beta chains were read from a single sample in a study of blood T cell repertoires in COVID-19. Assay: immunoSEQ multiplex PCR; the TCRdb copy retains only in-frame clones and omits some. Among some 230,000 clones listed, approximately 80% were seen once. The source material was peripheral blood. These receptors all stem from a woman in her fifties or sixties who had recovered from COVID-19. CDR3s include the opening cysteine and the closing phenylalanine or tryptophan. D genes are given only for firm matches. Size is stated for part of the rows, as once, few or many counts, or as a class when the clone is expanded.

d_call | j_call | v_call | clone_size | cdr3_nt | cdr3_aa
NA | TRBJ1-2 | TRBV14 | NA | TGTGCCAGCAGAAAAGAAGGGGAAGGCTACACCTTC | CASRKEGEGYTF
NA | TRBJ2-7 | TRBV11-1 | NA | TGTGCCAGCAGCTTATCCGACAGCCGTGGGTACGAGCAGTACTTC | CASSLSDSRGYEQYF
TRBD1 | TRBJ1-2 | TRBV7-9 | once | TGTGCCAGCAGCTCAAGGGACAGGCCCTACTATGGCTACACCTTC | CASSSRDRPYYGYTF
NA | TRBJ1-5 | TRBV12-3/TRBV12-4 | NA | TGTGCCAGCAGTTTCAGGGCAAATCAGCCCCAGCATTTT | CASSFRANQPQHF
TRBD1 | TRBJ1-4 | TRBV9 | NA | TGTGCCAGCAGCAAAGGGACAGACAGTGAAAAACTGTTTTTT | CASSKGTDSEKLFF
NA | TRBJ1-1 | TRBV7-8 | NA | TGTGCCAGCACCCCCGAAGGAGGGCGGAACACTGAAGCTTTCTTT | CASTPEGGRNTEAFF
TRBD2 | TRBJ2-1 | TRBV11-2 | NA | TGTGCCAGCAGCTCGCCGCGGGGAGGGACCTACAATGAGCAGTTCTTC | CASSSPRGGTYNEQFF
TRBD1 | TRBJ1-4 | TRBV27 | NA | TGTGCCAGCACCCGGACAGGGTTTAATGAAAAACTGTTTTTT | CASTRTGFNEKLFF
TRBD1 | TRBJ1-5 | TRBV10-3 | once | TGTGCCATCAGTGGGGACAGGGACAATCAGCCCCAGCATTTT | CAISGDRDNQPQHF
TRBD2 | TRBJ2-3 | TRBV4-1 | NA | TGCGCCAGCAGCCAGGGGACTAGCGGGGGTGTCACAGATACGCAGTATTTT | CASSQGTSGGVTDTQYF
NA | TRBJ1-2 | TRBV27 | NA | TGTGCCAGCAGTTTAAGGCGCCACGGGAGTGGCTACACCTTC | CASSLRRHGSGYTF
TRBD1 | TRBJ2-3 | TRBV2 | NA | TGTGCCAGCATGGGGGACAGTAGCACAGATACGCAGTATTTT | CASMGDSSTDTQYF
NA | TRBJ2-1 | TRBV6-5 | NA | TGTGCCAGCAGTAAACGTGTAGGGGGAAATGAGCAGTTCTTC | CASSKRVGGNEQFF
TRBD2 | TRBJ2-1 | TRBV7-6 | once | TGTGCCAGCAGCTTAGAGGGACTAGCCTCCGGCAATGAGCAGTTCTTC | CASSLEGLASGNEQFF
NA | TRBJ1-1 | TRBV12-5 | once | TGTGCTAGTGGCCCCCGGGAGGGCTCTGAAGCTTTCTTT | CASGPREGSEAFF
NA | TRBJ2-7 | TRBV23-1 | NA | TGCGCCAGCAGTCAGCCAAGGGGAGGACAGTACTTC | CASSQPRGGQYF
NA | TRBJ1-3 | TRBV4-3 | once | TGCGCCAGCAGCCGGCAACAGGTTTCCTCTGGAAACACCATATATTTT | CASSRQQVSSGNTIYF
TRBD2 | TRBJ2-1 | TRBV4-1 | NA | TGCGCCAGCAGCCAAGTAAGGCGACTAGCGGGGATTCGTGACGGCTACAATGAGCAGTTCTTC | CASSQVRRLAGIRDGYNEQFF
NA | TRBJ1-4 | TRBV9 | NA | TGTGCCAGCAGCGCCGGACAGCCGGGTGAAAAACTGTTTTTT | CASSAGQPGEKLFF
NA | TRBJ2-3 | TRBV4-1 | NA | TGCGCCAGCAGCCTGTCGGGCACAGATACGCAGTATTTT | CASSLSGTDTQYF
TRBD1 | TRBJ2-7 | TRBV5-6 | NA | TGTGCCAGCAGCTTATGGACAGGGGGGGAGCAGTACTTC | CASSLWTGGEQYF
NA | TRBJ1-6 | TRBV5-1 | NA | TGCGCCAGCAGCTCCCTTGGGGGGGAGGCGAGTAATTCACCCCTCCACTTT | CASSSLGGEASNSPLHF
TRBD1 | TRBJ2-5 | TRBV18 | NA | TGTGCCAGCTCACCTCCCGACAGGGGCGGAGAGACCCAGTACTTC | CASSPPDRGGETQYF
NA | TRBJ1-4 | TRBV25-1 | NA | TGTGCCAGCAGTGAAGGAGCCGCCTTGAATGAAAAACTGTTTTTT | CASSEGAALNEKLFF
NA | TRBJ1-1 | TRBV12-3/TRBV12-4 | NA | TGTGCCAGCAACCACGGGGCTGAAGCTTTCTTT | CASNHGAEAFF
TRBD1 | TRBJ1-1 | TRBV5-1 | NA | TGCGCCAGCTACCAGACAGGGTTGAACACTGAAGCTTTCTTT | CASYQTGLNTEAFF
TRBD2 | TRBJ2-5 | TRBV6-1 | NA | TGTGCCAGCAGTGAAGCGGGACTAGCGGGGGGCCGCCGGGAGACCCAGTACTTC | CASSEAGLAGGRRETQYF
NA | TRBJ1-1 | TRBV5-5 | NA | TGTGCCAGCAGTTCCAGGACAGTGAACACTGAAGCTTTCTTT | CASSSRTVNTEAFF
TRBD1 | TRBJ1-1 | TRBV27 | once | TGTGCCAGCAGTTTATCAGGGACAGGGGGGATCACTGAAGCTTTCTTT | CASSLSGTGGITEAFF
NA | TRBJ1-2 | TRBV12-3/TRBV12-4 | NA | TGTGCCAGCAGTGCGCAGGGCCTCTATGGCTACACCTTC | CASSAQGLYGYTF
NA | TRBJ2-2 | TRBV7-8 | NA | TGTGCCAGCAGCCAAGGGGGGGGAAACGGGGAGCTGTTTTTT | CASSQGGGNGELFF
TRBD1 | TRBJ1-2 | TRBV27 | NA | TGTGCCAGCAGCCGGGACAGGGGAGGGGTAGGCTATGGCTACACCTTC | CASSRDRGGVGYGYTF